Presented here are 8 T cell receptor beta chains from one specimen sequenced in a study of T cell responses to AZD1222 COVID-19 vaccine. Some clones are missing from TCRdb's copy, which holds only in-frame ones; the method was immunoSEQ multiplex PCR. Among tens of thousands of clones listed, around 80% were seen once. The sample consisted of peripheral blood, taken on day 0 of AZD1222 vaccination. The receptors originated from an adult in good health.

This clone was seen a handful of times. Written as DNA, the CDR3 is TGTGCCAGCAGCTTACGCGTGTCCGGGGAGCTGTTTTTT. This sequence encodes CASSLRVSGELFF. The chain has TRBV7-3 and TRBJ2-2; no clear D gene. The CDR3 consists of 13 residues. The germline CDR1 and CDR2 sequences are SGHTA and FQGTGA. The V end was cut by 2 bases, the J end by 6 bases, with 7 bases between.

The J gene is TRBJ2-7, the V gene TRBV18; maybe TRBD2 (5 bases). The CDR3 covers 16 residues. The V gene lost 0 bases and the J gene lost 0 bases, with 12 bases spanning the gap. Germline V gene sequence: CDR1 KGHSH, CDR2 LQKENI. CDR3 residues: CASSPPSGYSSYEQYV. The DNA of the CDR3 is TGTGCCAGCTCACCACCGTCGGGGTATAGCTCCTACGAGCAGTACGTC.

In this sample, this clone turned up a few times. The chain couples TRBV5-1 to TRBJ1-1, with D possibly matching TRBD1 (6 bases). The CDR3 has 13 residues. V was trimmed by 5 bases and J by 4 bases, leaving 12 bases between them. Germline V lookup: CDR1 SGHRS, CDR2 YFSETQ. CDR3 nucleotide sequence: TGCGCCAGCAGGACGGAGGGGGGCACTGAAGCTTTCTTT. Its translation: CASRTEGGTEAFF.

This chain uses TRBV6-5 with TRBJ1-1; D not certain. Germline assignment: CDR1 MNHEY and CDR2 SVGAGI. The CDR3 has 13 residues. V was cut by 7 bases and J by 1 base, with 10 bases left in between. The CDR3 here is CASTLQGNTEAFF. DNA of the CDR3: TGTGCCAGCACCCTACAAGGGAACACTGAAGCTTTCTTT.

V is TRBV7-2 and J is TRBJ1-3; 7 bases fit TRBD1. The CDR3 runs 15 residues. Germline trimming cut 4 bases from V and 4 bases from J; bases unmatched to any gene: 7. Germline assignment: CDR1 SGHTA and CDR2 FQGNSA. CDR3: CASSSDGTAGNTIYF. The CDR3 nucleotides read TGTGCCAGCAGCTCCGACGGGACAGCCGGAAACACCATATATTTT.

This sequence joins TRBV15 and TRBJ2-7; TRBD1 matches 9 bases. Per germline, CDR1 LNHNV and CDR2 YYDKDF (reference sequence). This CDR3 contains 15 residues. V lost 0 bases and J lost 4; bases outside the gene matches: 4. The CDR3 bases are TGTGCCACCAGCAGAGATACCGGGACAGGGTACGAGCAGTACTTC. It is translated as CATSRDTGTGYEQYF.

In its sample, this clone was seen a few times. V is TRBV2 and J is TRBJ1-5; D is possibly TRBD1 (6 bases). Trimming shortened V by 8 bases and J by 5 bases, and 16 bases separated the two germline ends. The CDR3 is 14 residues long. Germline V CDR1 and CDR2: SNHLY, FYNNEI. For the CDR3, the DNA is TGTGCCAGCGGGGGCGGAGGGAAGGATCAGCCCCAGCATTTT. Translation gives CASGGGGKDQPQHF.

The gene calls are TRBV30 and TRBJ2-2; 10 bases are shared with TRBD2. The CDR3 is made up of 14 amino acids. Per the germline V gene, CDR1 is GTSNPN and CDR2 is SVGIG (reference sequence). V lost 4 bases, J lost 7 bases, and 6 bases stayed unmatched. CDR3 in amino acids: CAWIRTSGGGELFF. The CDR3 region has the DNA TGTGCCTGGATCCGGACTAGCGGTGGCGGGGAGCTGTTTTTT.